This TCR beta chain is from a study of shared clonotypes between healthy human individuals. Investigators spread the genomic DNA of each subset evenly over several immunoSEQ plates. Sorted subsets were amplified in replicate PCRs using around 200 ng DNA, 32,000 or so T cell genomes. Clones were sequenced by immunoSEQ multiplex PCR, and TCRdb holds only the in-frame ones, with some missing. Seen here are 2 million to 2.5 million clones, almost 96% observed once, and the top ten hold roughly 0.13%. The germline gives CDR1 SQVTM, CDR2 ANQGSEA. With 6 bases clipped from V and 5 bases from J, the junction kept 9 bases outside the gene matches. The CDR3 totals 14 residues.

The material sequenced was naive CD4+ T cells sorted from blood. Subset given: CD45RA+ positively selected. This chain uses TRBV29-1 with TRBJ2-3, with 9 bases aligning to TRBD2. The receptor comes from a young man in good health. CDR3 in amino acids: CSVLRLAVVDTQYF. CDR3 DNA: TGCAGCGTCTTAAGACTAGCGGTAGTAGATACGCAGTATTTT.